This T cell receptor beta chain comes out of a study of radiation and T cells in renal cell carcinoma. Study-wide background: Nephrectomy followed 15 Gy stereotactic body radiation by 4 weeks. Study-wide findings and caveats: Baseline intratumoral clonotype presence is unknown without pretreatment biopsies.

Notes on this clone: The antigen remains undetermined.

Trimming removed 3 bases at V and 10 bases at J, with 9 bases between. Looked up from germline, CDR1 is GTSNPN and CDR2 is SVGIG (reference sequence). The CDR3 contains 10 residues. The time point here: blood 2 weeks post-SBRT. Treatment denoted: 15 Gy SBRT to primary tumor, nephrectomy 4 weeks later. Blood was sampled at baseline, 2 weeks and 4 weeks after SBRT. This renal cell carcinoma was of the clear cell type. Here immunoSEQ multiplex PCR was the method, and the copy in TCRdb shows in-frame clones only, minus some. The sample consists of about 130,000 clones, approximately 90% of them appearing once.

The chain uses TRBV30 and TRBJ1-2, with D unresolved. This TCR was sampled from a woman between 65 and 79 years old with renal cell carcinoma. The sample in question was blood, obtained from a patient whose treatment included radiotherapy and nephrectomy. The CDR3 coding sequence is TGTGCCTGGAGACAGACCTTCTACACCTTC. Its protein product is CAWRQTFYTF.